This entry describes one T cell receptor (beta chain). The table came from immunoSEQ multiplex PCR; TCRdb's copy has only in-frame clones and leaves some out. Altogether approximately 85,000 clones are present, nearly 95% being singletons, with the ten largest covering over 0.2%. This sample was included in a study of technical replicates of blood from several donors. There are 16 residues in the CDR3. Trimming left V 3 bases short and J 2 bases short, with 16 bases between. Germline V gene data show CDR1 as MGHRA and CDR2 as YSYEKL. Sequenced material: T cells isolated from PBMCs. This clonotype was sampled from a human donor in good health. The chain has TRBV4-1 and TRBJ1-1; D gene unclear. The CDR3 nucleotides read TGCGCCAGCAGCCAGGCCAGGACTGTGCTAAACACTGAAGCTTTCTTT. It is translated as CASSQARTVLNTEAFF.